The present T cell receptor beta chain was sequenced within a study of blood T cell repertoires in COVID-19. This CDR3 is 12 amino acids long. Trimming left V 6 bases short and J 10 bases short, with 13 bases between. The repertoire was sequenced with immunoSEQ multiplex PCR; TCRdb's copy has only in-frame clones and lacks some. Of a few hundred thousand clones detected, roughly four fifths appear once; the ten largest clones hold 4.1%. The sample was PBMCs or T cells enriched from blood (not recorded which). The sequence was obtained from a man under 40 with acute COVID-19. The rearrangement links TRBV12-3 or TRBV12-4 to TRBJ2-1; TRBD2 might be the D (6 bases). The CDR3 loop is CASSPLAGEQFF. CDR3 sequence (DNA): TGTGCCAGCAGCCCACTAGCAGGGGAGCAGTTCTTC.